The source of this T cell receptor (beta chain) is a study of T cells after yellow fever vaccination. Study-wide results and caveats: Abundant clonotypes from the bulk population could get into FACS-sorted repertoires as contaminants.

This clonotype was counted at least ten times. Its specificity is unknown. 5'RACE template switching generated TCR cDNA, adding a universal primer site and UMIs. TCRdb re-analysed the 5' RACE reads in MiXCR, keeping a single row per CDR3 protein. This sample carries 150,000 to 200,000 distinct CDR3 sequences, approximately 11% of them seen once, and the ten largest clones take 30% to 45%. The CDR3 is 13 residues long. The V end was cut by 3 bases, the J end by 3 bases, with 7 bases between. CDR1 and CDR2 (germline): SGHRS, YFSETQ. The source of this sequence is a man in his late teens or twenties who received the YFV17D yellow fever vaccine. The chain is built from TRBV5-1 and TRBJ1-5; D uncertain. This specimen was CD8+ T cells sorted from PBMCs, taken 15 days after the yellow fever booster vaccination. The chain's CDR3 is CASSSGANQPQHF. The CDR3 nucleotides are TGCGCCAGCAGCTCCGGAGCCAATCAGCCCCAGCATTTT.